The 20 T cell receptor beta chains below were found in one sample sequenced in a study of beta chain features in type 1 diabetes. The study, taken as a whole, reports: Shortening that was moderate but significant affected the TCRB CDR3s of Type 1 diabetes patients in all four CD4+ subsets.

The entirety of the isolated RNA underwent reverse transcription, so expressed TCRB transcripts were sequenced. Generated by immunoSEQ multiplex PCR, the TCRdb table keeps only in-frame clones and is missing some. The table includes about 160,000 clones, around 8% detected once. The antigens for these receptors are not known. The sample was central memory CD4+ T cells from blood. The receptors come from a woman under 30 with type 1 diabetes.

The genes are TRBV20-1 and TRBJ1-1; D not resolved. CDR3 length equals 11 residues. The germline V and J ends were trimmed by 3 bases and 6 bases, with 8 bases remaining between them. CDR1 is DFQATT, CDR2 SNEGSKA, per germline (reference sequence). The CDR3 sequence: CSASPSSEAFF. The CDR3 nucleotides are TGCAGTGCTAGTCCTTCGTCTGAAGCTTTCTTT.

The CDR3 nucleotides read TGTGCCAGCAGGGACTCTCCGGCGGGCGGCTACACCTTC. As protein: CASRDSPAGGYTF. The V call is TRBV25-1, the J call TRBJ1-2, with D unresolved. Germline CDR1 and CDR2: MGHDK and SYGVNS. Trimming took off 6 bases at V and 8 bases at J, with 16 bases between the two ends. This CDR3 comprises 13 residues.

This clone was counted a few times. The rearrangement uses TRBV6-1 and TRBJ1-4, with unresolved D. CDR3 length: 13 amino acids. V was shortened by 2 bases and J by 12 bases, with 13 bases between the two germline ends. Germline CDR1 and CDR2: MNHNS and SASEGT. The DNA of the CDR3 is TGTGCCAGCAGTGAATCCCTCGATCGGGAACTGTTTTTT. It encodes CASSESLDRELFF.

The gene calls are TRBV11-2 and TRBJ2-7, with 9 nucleotides matching TRBD1. Losses at the gene ends were 4 bases for V and 2 bases for J; bases not matched to a gene: 15. Germline-derived CDR1 and CDR2 are SGHAT and FQNNGV. This CDR3 is 18 amino acids long. The CDR3 loop reads CASSSGGTGRSWAYEQYF. CDR3 DNA: TGTGCCAGCAGCTCCGGGGGGACAGGGAGGTCTTGGGCCTACGAGCAGTACTTC.

The CDR3 DNA follows: TGTGCCAGCAGCTTAGCGGTGCGGGGCGAAGCTTTCTTT. Its translation: CASSLAVRGEAFF. The V call is TRBV7-2, the J call TRBJ1-1, with a weak D call TRBD1 (5 bases). Germline CDR1 reads SGHTA; CDR2 reads FQGNSA. V dropped 0 bases and J dropped 8 bases, with 10 bases sitting between them. This CDR3 spans 13 amino acids.

A few counts support this clone. The chain carries TRBV29-1 and TRBJ1-3; D not certain. This CDR3 spans 16 amino acids. Germline loops: CDR1 SQVTM, CDR2 ANQGSEA. V lost 0 bases to trimming and J lost 0 bases, with 12 bases between them. CDR3 nucleotide sequence: TGCAGCGTTGAAGATCTTTCGCAGATCTCTGGAAACACCATATATTTT. This encodes CSVEDLSQISGNTIYF.

This chain uses TRBV27 with TRBJ1-5; D gene ambiguous. Germline V gives CDR1 MNHEY, CDR2 SMNVEV (reference sequence). Trimming stripped 0 bases from V and 4 bases from J, with 7 bases between. This CDR3 is built from 14 residues. DNA of the CDR3: TGTGCCAGCAGTTTATCCGGACTGAATCAGCCCCAGCATTTT. This codes for CASSLSGLNQPQHF.

The gene calls are TRBV11-3 and TRBJ2-1; perhaps TRBD1 as D (5 bases). Looked up from germline, CDR1 is SGHNT and CDR2 is YENEEA. The V end lost 5 bases, the J end lost 6 bases, and 20 bases lay between the germline ends. The CDR3 contains 16 residues. The CDR3 DNA reads TGTGCCAGCAGCCCCCCCCTTGGTGGACATCTCAATGAGCAGTTCTTC. As protein: CASSPPLGGHLNEQFF.

V and J are TRBV23-1 and TRBJ1-1; D not certain. TRBV23-1 is sorted into the ORF group, with uncertain function. The CDR3 is 12 residues long. Trimming left V 6 bases short and J 3 bases short, with 8 bases between. The CDR3 here is CASRQRDTEAFF. The CDR3 nucleotides read TGCGCCAGCAGGCAACGGGACACTGAAGCTTTCTTT.

This clone was counted between two and nine times. This chain uses TRBV2 with TRBJ1-4; D call uncertain. CDR3 length: 15 residues. With 7 bases removed from V and 3 bases from J, the gap between germline ends came to 15 bases. Germline CDR1 is SNHLY and CDR2 is FYNNEI. CDR3 nucleotide sequence: TGTGCCAGCACCCTGGAGGGAGGGTCTAATGAAAAACTGTTTTTT. It is translated as CASTLEGGSNEKLFF.

This chain joins TRBV7-2 and TRBJ2-5, with 8 bases matching TRBD2. Germline V gene lookup returns CDR1 SGHTA and CDR2 FQGNSA. This CDR3 has 14 residues. The trim removed 5 bases at V and 5 bases at J, leaving 7 bases unmatched. CDR3 sequence: CASSQNTGGETQYF. The CDR3 DNA reads as TGTGCCAGCAGCCAAAACACGGGAGGGGAGACCCAGTACTTC.

This chain joins TRBV18 and TRBJ2-6, with 8 bases aligning to TRBD1. The V gene's germline CDR1 is KGHSH and CDR2 LQKENI. The CDR3 is 16 residues long. Trimming at V came to 4 bases and at J to 2 bases, leaving 4 bases not matched to a gene. This CDR3 is CASSLRQGTGANVLTF. The CDR3 region has the DNA TGTGCCAGCTCACTTAGACAGGGGACTGGGGCCAACGTCCTGACTTTC. The full variable domain, completed using reference TRBV18 and TRBJ2-6, is NAGVMQNPRHLVRRRGQEARLRCSPMKGHSHVYWYRQLPEEGLKFMVYLQKENIIDESGMPKERFSAEFPKEGPSILRIQQVVRGDSAAYFCASSLRQGTGANVLTFGAGSRLTVL.

The genes are TRBV4-3 and TRBJ2-5, with D unresolved. The CDR3 has 15 residues. V lost 3 bases to trimming and J lost 2 bases, with 13 bases between them. Per the germline V gene, CDR1 is LGHNA and CDR2 is YSLEER. CDR3 loop: CASSHEVSSQETQYF. CDR3 bases: TGCGCCAGCAGCCACGAGGTGAGTAGTCAAGAGACCCAGTACTTC.

The V gene is TRBV7-2, the J gene TRBJ2-2, with 11 positions matching TRBD2. V lost 3 bases to trimming and J lost 4 bases; unmatched junction nucleotides: 1. This CDR3 spans 15 amino acids. From germline, CDR1 is SGHTA and CDR2 FQGNSA. The chain's CDR3 is CASSLTSGTTGELFF. The CDR3 nucleotides read TGTGCCAGCAGCTTGACTAGCGGGACCACCGGGGAGCTGTTTTTT.

The chain joins TRBV25-1 to TRBJ2-7; a weak D match, TRBD2 (5 bases). Trimming took off 4 bases at V and 1 base at J, with 14 bases between the two ends. From germline, CDR1 is MGHDK and CDR2 SYGVNS. The CDR3 is made up of 15 amino acids. CDR3 nucleotides: TGTGCCAGCAGTGGAGGGTCACGAGGGTCCTACGAGCAGTACTTC. Amino acids: CASSGGSRGSYEQYF.

This clone was observed a handful of times. The chain uses TRBV5-1 and TRBJ1-6, with 11 bases matching TRBD1. Germline V gives CDR1 SGHRS, CDR2 YFSETQ. This CDR3 is 14 amino acids long. V lost 7 bases and J lost 7; bases outside the gene matches: 4. CDR3: CASGTGGGNSPLHF. DNA for the CDR3: TGCGCCAGCGGGACAGGGGGTGGGAATTCACCCCTCCACTTT.

This clone was seen at least ten times. The chain employs TRBV10-3 and TRBJ2-5; 8 positions match TRBD1. Unmatched junction bases numbered 4, after V lost 2 bases and J lost 5 bases. The V gene's germline CDR1 is ENHRY and CDR2 SYGVKD. CDR3 length: 14 residues. As DNA, the CDR3 is TGTGCCATCAGTGAGCAGGGGGCGGGGGAGACCCAGTACTTC. Translation gives CAISEQGAGETQYF.

The chain combines TRBV2 with TRBJ1-5, with 12 bases matching TRBD1. Germline trimming cut 5 bases from V and 6 bases from J; bases unmatched to any gene: 11. The CDR3 has 17 amino acids. The germline V gene has CDR1 SNHLY and CDR2 FYNNEI. CDR3 region: CASSHSHGTGGSQPQHF. CDR3 coding DNA: TGTGCCAGCAGTCACTCTCACGGGACAGGGGGCAGTCAGCCCCAGCATTTT.

J is TRBJ2-6 and V is TRBV19; TRBD2 agrees at 7 bases. Germline CDR1 LNHDA, CDR2 SQIVND (reference sequence). CDR3 length equals 15 residues. After removal of 4 bases from V and 3 bases from J, the junction contained 3 bases not matched to a gene. The CDR3 protein is CASSRGDYGANVLTF. CDR3 bases: TGTGCCAGTAGTAGGGGGGACTATGGGGCCAACGTCCTGACTTTC.

The chain is built from TRBV7-2 and TRBJ1-2; perhaps TRBD1 as D (5 bases). CDR1 SGHTA and CDR2 FQGNSA come from the germline V gene. V lost 2 bases, J lost 8 bases, and 15 bases lay in between. There are 14 residues in the CDR3. CDR3 residues: CASSLIAGLEGYTF. Written as DNA, the CDR3 is TGTGCCAGCAGCTTAATCGCAGGGCTTGAGGGCTACACCTTC.